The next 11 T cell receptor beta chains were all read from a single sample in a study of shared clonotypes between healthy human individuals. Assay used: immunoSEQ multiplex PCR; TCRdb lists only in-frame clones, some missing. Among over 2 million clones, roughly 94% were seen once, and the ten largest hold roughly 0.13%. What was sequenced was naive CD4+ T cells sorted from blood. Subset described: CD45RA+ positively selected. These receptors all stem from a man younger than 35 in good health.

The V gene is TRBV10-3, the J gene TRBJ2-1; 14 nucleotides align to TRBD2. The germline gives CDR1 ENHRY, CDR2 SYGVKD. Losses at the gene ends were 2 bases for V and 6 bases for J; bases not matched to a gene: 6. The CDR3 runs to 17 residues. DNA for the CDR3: TGTGCCATCAGTGAGCCGGGACTAGCGGGAGTGGGCAATGAGCAGTTCTTC. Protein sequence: CAISEPGLAGVGNEQFF.

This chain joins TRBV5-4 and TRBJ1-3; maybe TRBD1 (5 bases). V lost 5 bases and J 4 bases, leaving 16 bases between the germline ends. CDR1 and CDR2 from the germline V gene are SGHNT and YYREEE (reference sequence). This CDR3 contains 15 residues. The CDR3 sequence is CASSRKEGQGNTIYF. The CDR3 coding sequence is TGTGCCAGCAGTAGAAAGGAGGGGCAGGGAAACACCATATATTTT.

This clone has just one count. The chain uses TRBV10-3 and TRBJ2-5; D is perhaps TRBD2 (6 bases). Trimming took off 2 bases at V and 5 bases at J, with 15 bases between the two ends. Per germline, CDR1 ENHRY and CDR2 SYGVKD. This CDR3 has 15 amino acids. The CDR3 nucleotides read TGTGCCATCAGTGAGGAAATAGGGAGGTGGGAGACCCAGTACTTC. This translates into CAISEEIGRWETQYF.

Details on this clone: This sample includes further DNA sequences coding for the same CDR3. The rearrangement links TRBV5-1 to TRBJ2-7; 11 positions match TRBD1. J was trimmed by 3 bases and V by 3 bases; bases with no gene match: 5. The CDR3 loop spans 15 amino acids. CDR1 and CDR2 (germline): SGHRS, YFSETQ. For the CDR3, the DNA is TGCGCCAGCAGCTCCGGGACAGGGGGTATCTACGAGCAGTACTTC. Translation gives CASSSGTGGIYEQYF.

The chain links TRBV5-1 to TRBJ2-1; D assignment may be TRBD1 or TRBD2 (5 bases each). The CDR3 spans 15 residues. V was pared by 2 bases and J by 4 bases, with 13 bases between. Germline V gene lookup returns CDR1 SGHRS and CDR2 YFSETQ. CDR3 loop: CASSFRGKGYNEQFF. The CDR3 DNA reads TGCGCCAGCAGCTTCCGAGGGAAGGGGTACAATGAGCAGTTCTTC. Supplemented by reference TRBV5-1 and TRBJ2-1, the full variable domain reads KAGVTQTPRYLIKTRGQQVTLSCSPISGHRSVSWYQQTPGQGLQFLFEYFSETQRNKGNFPGRFSGRQFSNSRSEMNVSTLELGDSALYLCASSFRGKGYNEQFFGPGTRLTVL.

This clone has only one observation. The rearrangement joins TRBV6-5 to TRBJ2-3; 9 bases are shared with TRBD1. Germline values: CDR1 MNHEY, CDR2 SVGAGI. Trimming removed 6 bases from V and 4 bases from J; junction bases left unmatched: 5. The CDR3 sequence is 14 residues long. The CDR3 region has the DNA TGTGCCAGCAGCATGACAGGGGGACCAGATACGCAGTATTTT. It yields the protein CASSMTGGPDTQYF.

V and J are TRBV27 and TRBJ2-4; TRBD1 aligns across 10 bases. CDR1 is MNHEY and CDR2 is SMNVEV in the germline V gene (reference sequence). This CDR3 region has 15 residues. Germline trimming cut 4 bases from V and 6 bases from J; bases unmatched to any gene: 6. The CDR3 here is CASSSLGTGVNIQYF. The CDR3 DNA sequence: TGTGCCAGCAGTTCCCTCGGGACAGGGGTAAACATTCAGTACTTC.

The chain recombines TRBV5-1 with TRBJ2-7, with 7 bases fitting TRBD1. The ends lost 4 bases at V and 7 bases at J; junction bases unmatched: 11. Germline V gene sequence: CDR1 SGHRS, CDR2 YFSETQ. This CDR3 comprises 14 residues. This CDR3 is CASSRGQSSGEQYF. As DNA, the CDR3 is TGCGCCAGCAGCCGGGGACAGTCCTCCGGGGAGCAGTACTTC.

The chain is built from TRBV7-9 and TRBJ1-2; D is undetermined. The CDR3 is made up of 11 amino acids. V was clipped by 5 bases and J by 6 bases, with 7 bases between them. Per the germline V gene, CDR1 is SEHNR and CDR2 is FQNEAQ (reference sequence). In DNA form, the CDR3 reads TGTGCCAGCAGCGTTGGTGATGGCTACACCTTC. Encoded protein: CASSVGDGYTF.

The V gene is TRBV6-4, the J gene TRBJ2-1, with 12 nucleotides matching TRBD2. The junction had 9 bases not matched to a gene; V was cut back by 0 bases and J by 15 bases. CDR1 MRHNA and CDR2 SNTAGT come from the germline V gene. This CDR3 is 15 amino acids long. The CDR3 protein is CASSDSSSSGRARFF. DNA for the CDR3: TGTGCCAGCAGTGACTCAAGTTCTAGCGGGAGGGCCCGGTTCTTC.

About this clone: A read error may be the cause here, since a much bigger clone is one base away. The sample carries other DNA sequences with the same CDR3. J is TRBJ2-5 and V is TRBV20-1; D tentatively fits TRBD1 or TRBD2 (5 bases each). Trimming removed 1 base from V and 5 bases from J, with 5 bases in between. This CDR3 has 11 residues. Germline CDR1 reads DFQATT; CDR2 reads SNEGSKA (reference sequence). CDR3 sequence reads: CSARGGETQYF. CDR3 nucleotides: TGCAGTGCTAGAGGGGGGGAGACCCAGTACTTC.